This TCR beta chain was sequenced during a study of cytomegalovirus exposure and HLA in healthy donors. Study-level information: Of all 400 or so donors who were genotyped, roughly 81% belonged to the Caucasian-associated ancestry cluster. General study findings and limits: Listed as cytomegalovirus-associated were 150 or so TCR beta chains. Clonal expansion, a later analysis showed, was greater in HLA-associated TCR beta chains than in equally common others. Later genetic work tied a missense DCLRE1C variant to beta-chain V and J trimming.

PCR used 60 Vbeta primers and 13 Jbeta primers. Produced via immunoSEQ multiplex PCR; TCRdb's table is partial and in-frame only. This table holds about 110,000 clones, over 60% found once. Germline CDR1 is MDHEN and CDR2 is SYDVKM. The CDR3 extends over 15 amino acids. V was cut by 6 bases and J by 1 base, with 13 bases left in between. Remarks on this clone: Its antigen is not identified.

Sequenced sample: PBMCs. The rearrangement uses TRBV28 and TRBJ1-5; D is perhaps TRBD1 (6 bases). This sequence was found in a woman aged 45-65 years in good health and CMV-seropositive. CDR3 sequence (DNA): TGTGCCAGCAGCACCGGGACACCGAGCAATCAGCCCCAGCATTTT. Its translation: CASSTGTPSNQPQHF.